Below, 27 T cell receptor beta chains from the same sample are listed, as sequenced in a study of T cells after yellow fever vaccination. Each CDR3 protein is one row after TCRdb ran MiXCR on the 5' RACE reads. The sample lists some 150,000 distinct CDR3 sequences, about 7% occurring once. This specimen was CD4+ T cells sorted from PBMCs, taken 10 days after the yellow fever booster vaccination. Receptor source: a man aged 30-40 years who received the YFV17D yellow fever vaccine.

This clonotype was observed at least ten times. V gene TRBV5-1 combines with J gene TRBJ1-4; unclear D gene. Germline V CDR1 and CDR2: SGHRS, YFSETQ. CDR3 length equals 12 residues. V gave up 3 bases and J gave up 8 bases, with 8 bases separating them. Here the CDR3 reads CASSSPGEKLFF. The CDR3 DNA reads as TGCGCCAGCAGCTCCCCTGGGGAAAAACTGTTTTTT.

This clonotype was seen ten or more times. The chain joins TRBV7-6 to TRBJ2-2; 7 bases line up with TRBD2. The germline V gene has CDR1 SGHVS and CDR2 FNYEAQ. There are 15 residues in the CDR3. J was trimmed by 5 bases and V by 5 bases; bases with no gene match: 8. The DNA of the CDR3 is TGTGCCAGCAGCCCCGGGACTATGACGACCGGGGAGCTGTTTTTT. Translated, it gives CASSPGTMTTGELFF.

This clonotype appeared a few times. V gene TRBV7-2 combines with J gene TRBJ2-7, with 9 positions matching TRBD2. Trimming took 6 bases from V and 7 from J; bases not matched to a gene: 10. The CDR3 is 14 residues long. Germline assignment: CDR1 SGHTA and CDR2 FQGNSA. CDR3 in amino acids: CASRAGGDFREQYF. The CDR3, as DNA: TGTGCCAGCAGAGCGGGAGGAGACTTTCGGGAGCAGTACTTC. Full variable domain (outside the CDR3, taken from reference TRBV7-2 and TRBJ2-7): GAGVSQSPSNKVTEKGKDVELRCDPISGHTALYWYRQSLGQGLEFLIYFQGNSAPDKSGLPSDRFSAERTGGSVSTLTIQRTQQEDSAVYLCASRAGGDFREQYFGPGTRLTVT.

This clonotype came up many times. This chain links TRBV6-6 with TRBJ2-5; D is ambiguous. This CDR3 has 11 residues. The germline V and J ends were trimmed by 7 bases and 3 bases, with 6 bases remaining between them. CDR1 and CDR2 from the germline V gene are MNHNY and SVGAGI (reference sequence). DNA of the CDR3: TGTGCCAGCACCCTGGAAGAGACCCAGTACTTC. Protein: CASTLEETQYF.

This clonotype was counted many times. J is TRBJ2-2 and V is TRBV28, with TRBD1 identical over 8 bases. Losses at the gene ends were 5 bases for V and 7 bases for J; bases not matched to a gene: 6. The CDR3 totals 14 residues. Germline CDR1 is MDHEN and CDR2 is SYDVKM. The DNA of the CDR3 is TGTGCCAGCAGTCCCGGACAGGGTTTCGGGGAGCTGTTTTTT. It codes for CASSPGQGFGELFF.

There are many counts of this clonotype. The CDR3 protein is CASSPTLVPGRSPYEQYF. Here the CDR3 DNA reads TGTGCCAGCAGCCCAACCCTAGTGCCGGGGAGGAGCCCCTACGAGCAGTACTTC. The V gene is TRBV5-6, the J gene TRBJ2-7, with a weak D call TRBD2 (6 bases). Trimming removed 4 bases at V and 2 bases at J, with 25 bases between. Germline CDR1 and CDR2: SGHDT and YYEEEE. The CDR3 is 18 residues long. The full variable domain, rest sourced from reference TRBV5-6 and TRBJ2-7, is DAGVTQSPTHLIKTRGQQVTLRCSPKSGHDTVSWYQQALGQGPQFIFQYYEEEERQRGNFPDRFSGHQFPNYSSELNVNALLLGDSALYLCASSPTLVPGRSPYEQYFGPGTRLTVT.

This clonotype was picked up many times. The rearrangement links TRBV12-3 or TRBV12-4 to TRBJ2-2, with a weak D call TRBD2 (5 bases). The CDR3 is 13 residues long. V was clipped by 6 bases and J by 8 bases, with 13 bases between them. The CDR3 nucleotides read TGTGCCAGCAGCCCGGACTCGGTTGGGGAGCTGTTTTTT. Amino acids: CASSPDSVGELFF.

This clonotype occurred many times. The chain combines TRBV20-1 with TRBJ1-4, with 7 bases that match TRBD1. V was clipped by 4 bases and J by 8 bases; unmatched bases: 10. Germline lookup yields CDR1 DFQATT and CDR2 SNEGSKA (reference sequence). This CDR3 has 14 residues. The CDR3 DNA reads TGCAGTGCTACCTTGGGGACAGCAGGGGAAAAACTGTTTTTT. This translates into CSATLGTAGEKLFF.

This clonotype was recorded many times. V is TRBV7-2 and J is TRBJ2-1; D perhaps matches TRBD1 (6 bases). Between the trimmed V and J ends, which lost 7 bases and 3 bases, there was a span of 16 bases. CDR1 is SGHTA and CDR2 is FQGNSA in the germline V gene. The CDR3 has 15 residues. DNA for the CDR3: TGTGCCAGCACGCAAACCGGGACATACTACAATGAGCAGTTCTTC. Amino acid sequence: CASTQTGTYYNEQFF.

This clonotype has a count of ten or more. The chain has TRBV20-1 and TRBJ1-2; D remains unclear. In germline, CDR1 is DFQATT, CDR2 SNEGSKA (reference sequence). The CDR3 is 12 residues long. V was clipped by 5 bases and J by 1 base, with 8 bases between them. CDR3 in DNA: TGCAGTGCTCCCAGAGTTAACTATGGCTACACCTTC. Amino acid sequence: CSAPRVNYGYTF.

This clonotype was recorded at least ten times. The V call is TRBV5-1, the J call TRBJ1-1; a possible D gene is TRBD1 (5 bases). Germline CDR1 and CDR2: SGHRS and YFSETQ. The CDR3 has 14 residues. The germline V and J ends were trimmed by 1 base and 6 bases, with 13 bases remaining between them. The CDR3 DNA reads TGCGCCAGCAGCTTGATCTGGGGCGCCGCTGAAGCTTTCTTT. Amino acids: CASSLIWGAAEAFF.

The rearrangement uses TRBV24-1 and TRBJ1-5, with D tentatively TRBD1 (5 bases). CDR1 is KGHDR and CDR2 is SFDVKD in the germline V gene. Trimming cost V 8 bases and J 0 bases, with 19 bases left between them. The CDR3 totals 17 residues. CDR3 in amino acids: CATTTDLDTYSNQPQHF. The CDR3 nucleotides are TGTGCCACCACTACCGATCTGGACACTTATAGCAATCAGCCCCAGCATTTT.

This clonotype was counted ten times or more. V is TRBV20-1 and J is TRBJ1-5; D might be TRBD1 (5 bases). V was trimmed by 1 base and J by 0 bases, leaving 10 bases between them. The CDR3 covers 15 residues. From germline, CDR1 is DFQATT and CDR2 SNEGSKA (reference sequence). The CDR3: CSARVGTDSNQPQHF. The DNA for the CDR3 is TGCAGTGCTAGAGTAGGGACTGATAGCAATCAGCCCCAGCATTTT.

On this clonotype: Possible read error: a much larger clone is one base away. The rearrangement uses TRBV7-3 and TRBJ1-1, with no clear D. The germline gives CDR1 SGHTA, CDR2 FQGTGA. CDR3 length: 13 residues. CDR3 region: CVSSLAPNTEAFF. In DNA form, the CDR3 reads TGTGTCAGCAGCCTGGCCCCGAACACTGAAGCTTTCTTT.

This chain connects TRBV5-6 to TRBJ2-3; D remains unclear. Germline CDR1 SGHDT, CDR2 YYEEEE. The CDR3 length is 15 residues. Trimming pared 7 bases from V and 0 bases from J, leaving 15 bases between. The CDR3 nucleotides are TGTGCCAGCGGCCCCGGGCACACCAGCACAGATACGCAGTATTTT. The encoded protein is CASGPGHTSTDTQYF. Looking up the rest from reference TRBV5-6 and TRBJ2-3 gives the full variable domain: DAGVTQSPTHLIKTRGQQVTLRCSPKSGHDTVSWYQQALGQGPQFIFQYYEEEERQRGNFPDRFSGHQFPNYSSELNVNALLLGDSALYLCASGPGHTSTDTQYFGPGTRLTVL.

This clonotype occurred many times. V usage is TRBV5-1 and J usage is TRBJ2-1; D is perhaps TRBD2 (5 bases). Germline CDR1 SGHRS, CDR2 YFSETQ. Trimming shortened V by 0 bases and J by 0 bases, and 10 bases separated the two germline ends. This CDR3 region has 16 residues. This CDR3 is CASSLASGSSYNEQFF. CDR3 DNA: TGCGCCAGCAGCTTGGCCAGCGGAAGCTCCTACAATGAGCAGTTCTTC. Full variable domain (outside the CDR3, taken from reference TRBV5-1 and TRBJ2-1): KAGVTQTPRYLIKTRGQQVTLSCSPISGHRSVSWYQQTPGQGLQFLFEYFSETQRNKGNFPGRFSGRQFSNSRSEMNVSTLELGDSALYLCASSLASGSSYNEQFFGPGTRLTVL.

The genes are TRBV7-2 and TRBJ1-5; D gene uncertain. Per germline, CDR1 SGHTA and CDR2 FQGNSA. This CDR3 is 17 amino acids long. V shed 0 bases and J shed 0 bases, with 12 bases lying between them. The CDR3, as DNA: TGTGCCAGCAGCTTAGCCCTGGCCAGGTATAGCAATCAGCCCCAGCATTTT. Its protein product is CASSLALARYSNQPQHF.

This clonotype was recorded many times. The CDR3 DNA reads TGTGCCAGCAGTTACTCGGGGACAGATATTTCCTACGAGCAGTACTTC. Translation: CASSYSGTDISYEQYF. The V call is TRBV6-2 or TRBV6-3, the J call TRBJ2-7, with TRBD1 matching 7 bases. The CDR3 consists of 16 residues. J lost 1 base, V lost 0 bases, and 6 bases had no gene match. Germline CDR1 and CDR2: MNHEY and SVGEGT.

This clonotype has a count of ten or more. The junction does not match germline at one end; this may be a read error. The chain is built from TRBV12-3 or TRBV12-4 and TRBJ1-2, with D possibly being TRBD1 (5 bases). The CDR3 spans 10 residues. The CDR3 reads CASRRGAVAF. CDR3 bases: TGTGCCAGCCGTCGTGGGGCGGTCGCCTTC.

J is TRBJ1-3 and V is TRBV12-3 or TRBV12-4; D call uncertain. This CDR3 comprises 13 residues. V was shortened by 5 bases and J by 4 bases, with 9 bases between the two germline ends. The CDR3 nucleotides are TGTGCCAGCAGTGGGGAGCTAGGAAACACCATATATTTT. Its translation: CASSGELGNTIYF.

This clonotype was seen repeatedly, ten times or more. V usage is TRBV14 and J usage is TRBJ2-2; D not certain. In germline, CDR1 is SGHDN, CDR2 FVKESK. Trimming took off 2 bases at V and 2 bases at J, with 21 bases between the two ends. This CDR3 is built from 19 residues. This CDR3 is CASSQRWRIRNFNTGELFF. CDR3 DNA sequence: TGTGCCAGCAGCCAAAGATGGCGGATTAGGAATTTTAACACCGGGGAGCTGTTTTTT. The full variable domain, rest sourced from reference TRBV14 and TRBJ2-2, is EAGVTQFPSHSVIEKGQTVTLRCDPISGHDNLYWYRRVMGKEIKFLLHFVKESKQDESGMPNNRFLAERTGGTYSTLKVQPAELEDSGVYFCASSQRWRIRNFNTGELFFGEGSRLTVL.

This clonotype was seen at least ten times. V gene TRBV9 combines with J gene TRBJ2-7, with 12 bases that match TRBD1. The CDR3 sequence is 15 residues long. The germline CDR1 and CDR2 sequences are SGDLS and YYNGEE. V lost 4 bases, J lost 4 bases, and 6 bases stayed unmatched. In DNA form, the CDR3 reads TGTGCCAGCAGCCCAGGGACAGGGGGCAGGTACGAGCAGTACTTC. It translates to CASSPGTGGRYEQYF.

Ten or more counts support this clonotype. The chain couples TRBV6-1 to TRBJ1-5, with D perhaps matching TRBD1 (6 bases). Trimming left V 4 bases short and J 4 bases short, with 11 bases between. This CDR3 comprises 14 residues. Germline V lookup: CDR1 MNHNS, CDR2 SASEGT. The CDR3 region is CASSVSDRNQPQHF. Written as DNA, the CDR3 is TGTGCCAGCAGTGTCTCCGACAGGAATCAGCCCCAGCATTTT.

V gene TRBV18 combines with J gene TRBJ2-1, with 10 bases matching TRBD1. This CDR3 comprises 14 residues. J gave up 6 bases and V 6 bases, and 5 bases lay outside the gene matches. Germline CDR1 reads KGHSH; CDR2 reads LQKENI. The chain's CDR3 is CASSIRDRGNEQFF. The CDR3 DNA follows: TGTGCCAGCTCTATCCGGGACAGGGGCAATGAGCAGTTCTTC.

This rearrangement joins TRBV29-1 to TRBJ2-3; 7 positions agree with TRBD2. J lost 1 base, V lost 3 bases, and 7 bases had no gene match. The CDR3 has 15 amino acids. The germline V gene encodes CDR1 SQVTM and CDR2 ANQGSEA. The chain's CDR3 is CSVEDGGRGTDTQYF. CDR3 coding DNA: TGCAGCGTTGAGGACGGGGGGAGGGGCACAGATACGCAGTATTTT.

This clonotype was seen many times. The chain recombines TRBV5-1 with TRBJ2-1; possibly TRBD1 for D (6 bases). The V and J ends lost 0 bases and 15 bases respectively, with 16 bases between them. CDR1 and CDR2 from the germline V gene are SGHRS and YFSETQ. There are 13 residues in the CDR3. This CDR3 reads CASSLVGKSRGFF. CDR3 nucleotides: TGCGCCAGCAGCTTGGTTGGGAAGAGCAGGGGGTTCTTC.

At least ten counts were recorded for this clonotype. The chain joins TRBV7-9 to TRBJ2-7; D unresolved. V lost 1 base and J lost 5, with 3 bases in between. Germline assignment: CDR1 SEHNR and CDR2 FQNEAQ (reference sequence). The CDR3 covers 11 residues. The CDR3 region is CASSLVDEQYF. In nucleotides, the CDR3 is TGTGCCAGCAGCTTAGTGGACGAGCAGTACTTC.